This T cell receptor beta chain was sequenced in a study of blood T cell repertoires in COVID-19. Sequencing used immunoSEQ multiplex PCR; TCRdb keeps in-frame clones, though not all of them. The table has roughly 400,000 clones, 80% to 95% seen once; the top ten hold over 0.7%. V dropped 3 bases and J dropped 0 bases, with 13 bases sitting between them. The CDR3 spans 16 residues. Germline CDR1 reads SGHNT; CDR2 reads YYREEE (reference sequence). This study enrolled people aged about 18 to 100 from around 26 US geographic areas. Researchers sorted participants into cohorts using their self-reported clinical history.

Sequenced material: PBMCs or T cells enriched from blood (not recorded which). The clonotype was recovered from a woman aged 40 to 50 who had been exposed to COVID-19. The chain employs TRBV5-4 and TRBJ1-3; the D is unclear. CDR3 sequence reads: CASSSDSTRSGNTIYF. CDR3 nucleotide sequence: TGTGCCAGCAGCTCGGACTCAACTCGCTCTGGAAACACCATATATTTT. The whole variable domain, filled in from reference TRBV5-4 and TRBJ1-3, reads ETGVTQSPTHLIKTRGQQVTLRCSSQSGHNTVSWYQQALGQGPQFIFQYYREEENGRGNFPPRFSGLQFPNYSSELNVNALELDDSALYLCASSSDSTRSGNTIYFGEGSWLTVV.